This entry is about one TCR beta chain. Its specificity is unknown. This entry belongs to a study of OX40 agonist ivuxolimab in advanced cancers. Study-wide results and caveats: Nonresponders included some who also had low normalized T-cell clonal expansion. The mean number of expanded clones was higher in CD8+ T cells than in CD4+.

The assay was immunoSEQ multiplex PCR, and TCRdb's table has in-frame clones only and misses some. The sample includes about 48,000 clones, around 90% of them seen just once. The CDR3 is 16 amino acids. From germline, CDR1 is MGHRA and CDR2 YSYEKL. V shed 0 bases and J shed 14 bases, with 20 bases lying between them. The chain has TRBV4-1 and TRBJ1-6; D possibly corresponds to TRBD1 (5 bases). This specimen consisted of CD4+ or CD8+ T cells sorted from blood, obtained in a trial of the OX40 agonist ivuxolimab. The TCR originated in an adult with an advanced solid tumor such as melanoma, head and neck, liver or kidney cancer. CDR3 in amino acids: CASSQDWGTERFTLHF. CDR3 bases: TGCGCCAGCAGCCAAGATTGGGGGACGGAGAGATTCACCCTCCACTTT.